This is a list of T cell receptor beta chains from one sample in a study of blood T cell repertoires in COVID-19. Profiling relied on immunoSEQ multiplex PCR, and the TCRdb table lists in-frame clones only, not all of them. Here the sample spans about 200,000 clones, roughly 80% being singletons. Sequenced input: peripheral blood. Receptors were obtained from a man aged 60 to 69 with acute or convalescent COVID-19. CDR3s include the opening cysteine and the closing phenylalanine or tryptophan. Each record gives: D gene, J gene, V gene, clone size, CDR3 DNA, CDR3 protein. A D gene is named only where the DNA matches it firmly. Rows may omit the clone size; those that give it use once, few, many or a size class.

TRBD2	TRBJ2-3	TRBV6-5	-	TGTGCCTCGGGCATGCGGGAGGGCCGCGGAGGAACGCAGTATTTT	CASGMREGRGGTQYF
-	TRBJ1-5	TRBV6-6	-	TGTGCCAGCAACCAGTGGACGGGAAGCAATCAGCCCCAGCATTTT	CASNQWTGSNQPQHF
TRBD1	TRBJ2-3	TRBV9	-	TGTGCCAGCAGCGTCCCCCGGGACAGGGGGCGGGATACGCAGTATTTT	CASSVPRDRGRDTQYF
-	TRBJ2-3	TRBV5-4	-	TGTGCCAGCAGCTGGGGACAAACTAGCACAGATACGCAGTATTTT	CASSWGQTSTDTQYF
TRBD1	TRBJ1-6	TRBV7-9	-	TGTGCCAGCAGCTTAGGTGGACAGGGTGTACGTTCACCCCTCCACTTT	CASSLGGQGVRSPLHF
TRBD2	TRBJ2-1	TRBV18	-	TGTGCCAGCTCTCCTCCCGGGACTAGCGGATACAATGAGCAGTTCTTC	CASSPPGTSGYNEQFF
-	TRBJ1-1	TRBV19	-	TGTGCCAGTAGTACAAGCGCACACCAGGGGAGGGGCACTGAAGCTTTCTTT	CASSTSAHQGRGTEAFF
-	TRBJ1-6	TRBV19	-	TGTGCCAGTAGGTCAACCGGGGTTTCACCCCTCCACTTT	CASRSTGVSPLHF
TRBD2	TRBJ2-7	TRBV6-6	-	TGTGCCAGCAGTTACTCCCGGGGGGGGAGGGCCGGAGAGCAGTACTTC	CASSYSRGGRAGEQYF
TRBD1	TRBJ2-1	TRBV24-1	-	TGTGCCACCAGTGACCGGGGACAGGGGCCGTTCAATGAGCAGTTCTTC	CATSDRGQGPFNEQFF
TRBD1	TRBJ2-1	TRBV6-5	-	TGTGCCAGCAGGAAAACGGGACAGCCCTACAATGAGCAGTTCTTC	CASRKTGQPYNEQFF
TRBD1	TRBJ2-2	TRBV5-1	-	TGCGCCAGCAGCTTGACCGGGACAGGAGACACCGGGGAGCTGTTTTTT	CASSLTGTGDTGELFF
-	TRBJ2-2	TRBV9	-	TGTGCCAGCAGCGTAGAATTAGGGGGAACCGGGGAGCTGTTTTTT	CASSVELGGTGELFF
-	TRBJ1-4	TRBV7-2	-	TGTGCCAGCAGCTTTACGCGGGGAAGCGAAAAACTGTTTTTT	CASSFTRGSEKLFF
TRBD1	TRBJ1-1	TRBV11-2	few	TGTGCCAGCAGCCTGCAGGGGGCTAATCCAACTGAAGCTTTCTTT	CASSLQGANPTEAFF
-	TRBJ2-2	TRBV5-1	once	TGCGCCAGCAGCTCTAAAGTTGAAGAGGGGGAGCTGTTTTTT	CASSSKVEEGELFF
TRBD1	TRBJ1-6	TRBV3-1/TRBV3-2	-	TGTGCCAGCAGCCCGACAGGGGTGGAGGCCTCCTATAATTCACCCCTCCACTTT	CASSPTGVEASYNSPLHF
TRBD1	TRBJ2-1	TRBV7-2	-	TGTGCCAGCAGCGCACAACAGGGGGCGCATCGTATCTTC	CASSAQQGAHRIF
TRBD1	TRBJ2-1	TRBV27	-	TGTGCCAGCAGTCCCAGGACAGGGGTCTTAGATGAGCAGTTCTTC	CASSPRTGVLDEQFF
TRBD1	TRBJ1-1	TRBV7-8	-	TGTGCCAGCAGCTTTGGGGGGACAGTCAACACTGAAGCTTTCTTT	CASSFGGTVNTEAFF
-	TRBJ1-2	TRBV9	few	TGTGCCAGCAGCGTAGGCGTACGGGGTCCTAACTATGGCTACACCTTC	CASSVGVRGPNYGYTF
TRBD2	TRBJ2-1	TRBV7-3	-	TGTGCCAGCAGCGTCTCGGGGGGACCCGGGATATACAATGAGCAGTTCTTC	CASSVSGGPGIYNEQFF
-	TRBJ1-3	TRBV28	-	TGTGCCAGCAGTCCCCGCGGGGGCCGCAACACCATATATTTT	CASSPRGGRNTIYF
TRBD1	TRBJ1-5	TRBV6-2/TRBV6-3	few	TGTGCCAGCAGTTATCTTGGGACAGGGGTATATAGCAATCAGCCCCAGCATTTT	CASSYLGTGVYSNQPQHF
TRBD2	TRBJ2-5	TRBV3-1/TRBV3-2	-	TGTGCCAGCAGCCAACTGGGACTAGCGGGGATCTTCGGTGGAAAGACCCAGTACTTC	CASSQLGLAGIFGGKTQYF
TRBD2	TRBJ2-2	TRBV5-1	-	TGCGCCAGCAGCTACCGGACTAGCGGGAGACACACCGGGGAGCTGTTTTTT	CASSYRTSGRHTGELFF